The 27 T cell receptor beta chains in this list originate from one sample, sequenced in a study of OX40 agonist ivuxolimab in advanced cancers. Libraries were prepared by immunoSEQ multiplex PCR; TCRdb keeps only in-frame clonotypes and omits some of them. The sample has 45,000 to 70,000 clones; about 86% are singletons. This specimen was CD4+ or CD8+ T cells sorted from blood, taken in a trial of the OX40 agonist ivuxolimab. The receptors originated from an adult with an advanced solid tumor such as melanoma, head and neck, liver or kidney cancer.

The chain joins TRBV4-1 to TRBJ1-2; weak D call: TRBD1 (5 bases). The CDR3 consists of 16 residues. V lost 0 bases, J lost 0 bases, and 11 bases lay in between. The germline CDR1 and CDR2 sequences are MGHRA and YSYEKL. As DNA, the CDR3 is TGCGCCAGCAGCCAAGATGCAGGGTTAGCTAACTATGGCTACACCTTC. It is translated as CASSQDAGLANYGYTF.

This chain connects TRBV6-5 to TRBJ2-2, with a possible D match to TRBD2 (6 bases). The V gene lost 8 bases and the J gene lost 6 bases, with 16 bases spanning the gap. The CDR3 has 14 amino acids. The V gene's germline CDR1 is MNHEY and CDR2 SVGAGI. CDR3 protein: CASGLEGKPGELFF. The CDR3 bases are TGTGCCAGCGGCCTGGAGGGGAAACCCGGGGAGCTGTTTTTT.

The V gene is TRBV18, the J gene TRBJ1-1, with D possibly matching TRBD1 (5 bases). V lost 2 bases to trimming and J lost 1 base, with 5 bases between them. The CDR3 spans 13 residues. CDR1 KGHSH and CDR2 LQKENI come from the germline V gene. The CDR3 here is CASSPTGNTEAFF. Here the CDR3 DNA reads TGTGCCAGCTCACCAACAGGGAACACTGAAGCTTTCTTT.

V gene TRBV7-2 combines with J gene TRBJ1-1; TRBD1 matches 9 bases. CDR1 and CDR2 (germline): SGHTA, FQGNSA. Trimming took 6 bases from V and 10 from J; bases not matched to a gene: 12. This CDR3 is 14 amino acids long. CDR3 DNA sequence: TGTGCCAGCAGTAGAAACAGGGGGCAGGTTGTAGCTTTCTTT. As protein: CASSRNRGQVVAFF.

The CDR3 coding sequence is TGTGCCAGCAGCTTGGGACAGCCAGCTTGGGCTAACTATGGCTACACCTTC. Translated: CASSLGQPAWANYGYTF. The J gene is TRBJ1-2, the V gene TRBV5-8; D perhaps matches TRBD1 (5 bases). Trimming took off 0 bases at V and 0 bases at J, with 15 bases between the two ends. CDR3 length: 17 residues. Germline CDR1 and CDR2: SGHTS and YDEGEE. Filled out from reference TRBV5-8 and TRBJ1-2, the complete variable domain reads EAGVTQSPTHLIKTRGQQATLRCSPISGHTSVYWYQQALGLGLQFLLWYDEGEERNRGNFPPRFSGRQFPNYSSELNVNALELEDSALYLCASSLGQPAWANYGYTFGSGTRLTVV.

The CDR3 spells CASSPGLNQPQHF. CDR3 bases: TGTGCCAGCTCACCAGGGCTCAATCAGCCCCAGCATTTT. The J gene is TRBJ1-5, the V gene TRBV18; D unresolved. CDR1 is KGHSH and CDR2 is LQKENI in the germline V gene. V was cut by 2 bases and J by 3 bases, with 5 bases left in between. This CDR3 has 13 amino acids.

The chain has TRBV5-1 and TRBJ2-7, with 12 bases matching TRBD1. Trimming took 4 bases from V and 2 from J; bases not matched to a gene: 4. The CDR3 sequence is 15 residues long. CDR1 SGHRS and CDR2 YFSETQ come from the germline V gene. CDR3 amino acids: CASSVGTGGPYEQYF. For the CDR3, the DNA is TGCGCCAGCAGCGTGGGGACAGGGGGCCCCTACGAGCAGTACTTC.

In nucleotides, the CDR3 is TGTGCCAGCTCACCATGGGGGACGAACACTGAAGCTTTCTTT. This gives the protein CASSPWGTNTEAFF. The rearrangement links TRBV18 to TRBJ1-1; tentative D call: TRBD1 (5 bases). CDR3 size: 14 residues. CDR1 and CDR2 from the germline V gene are KGHSH and LQKENI. With 2 bases removed from V and 1 base from J, the gap between germline ends came to 8 bases.

This rearrangement joins TRBV18 to TRBJ2-1, with 7 nucleotides matching TRBD2. The CDR3 has 16 amino acids. V was pared by 3 bases and J by 2 bases, with 7 bases of the junction left unmatched. The germline V gene encodes CDR1 KGHSH and CDR2 LQKENI. CDR3 coding DNA: TGTGCCAGCTCACCCCAAGCGGGGCGACCCTACAATGAGCAGTTCTTC. Its translation: CASSPQAGRPYNEQFF.

This chain connects TRBV27 to TRBJ2-1; TRBD2 matches at 14 bases. The V gene's germline CDR1 is MNHEY and CDR2 SMNVEV (reference sequence). The V and J ends lost 6 bases and 10 bases, in that order; junction bases with no gene match: 8. The CDR3 loop spans 15 amino acids. The CDR3 spells CASSPRTSGRKEQFF. CDR3 sequence (DNA): TGTGCCAGCAGCCCCCGGACTAGCGGGAGGAAAGAGCAGTTCTTC.

The rearrangement links TRBV5-5 to TRBJ2-3; 8 bases fit TRBD1. CDR3 length equals 14 residues. Germline V gives CDR1 SGHKS, CDR2 YYEKEE (reference sequence). V was clipped by 3 bases and J by 6 bases; unmatched bases: 6. The CDR3 region has the DNA TGTGCCAGCAGCTCCAGGGGGCTAGGGGATACGCAGTATTTT. Encoded protein: CASSSRGLGDTQYF.

This clone was recorded once. The CDR3 DNA follows: TGTGCCAGCTCACCGGACAGGGCGAACACTGAAGCTTTCTTT. Translating gives CASSPDRANTEAFF. The V call is TRBV18, the J call TRBJ1-1, with 8 bases matching TRBD1. The germline CDR1 and CDR2 sequences are KGHSH and LQKENI. The V gene end was trimmed by 3 bases and the J gene end by 1 base; junction bases not matched to a gene: 1. This CDR3 spans 14 amino acids.

The rearrangement uses TRBV5-1 and TRBJ1-2, with D hard to call. The germline V and J ends were trimmed by 0 bases and 6 bases, with 12 bases remaining between them. CDR3 length: 14 residues. In germline, CDR1 is SGHRS, CDR2 YFSETQ. CDR3: CASSLDAGGDGYTF. DNA of the CDR3: TGCGCCAGCAGCTTGGACGCAGGTGGGGATGGCTACACCTTC.

J is TRBJ2-1 and V is TRBV14; TRBD1 aligns across 7 bases. The CDR3 extends over 16 amino acids. Germline V gene data show CDR1 as SGHDN and CDR2 as FVKESK. With V trimmed by 0 bases and J by 4 bases, 6 bases remained unmatched. CDR3 in DNA: TGTGCCAGCAGCCAAGATTGGGGACAGATATACAATGAGCAGTTCTTC. Translation: CASSQDWGQIYNEQFF.

This chain links TRBV2 with TRBJ1-4; D gene uncertain. The V gene lost 1 base and the J gene lost 4 bases, with 13 bases spanning the gap. The V gene's germline CDR1 is SNHLY and CDR2 FYNNEI. The CDR3 loop spans 16 amino acids. The CDR3 is CASSEVYRAYNEKLFF. The DNA for the CDR3 is TGTGCCAGCAGTGAAGTGTACCGGGCCTATAATGAAAAACTGTTTTTT.

The chain recombines TRBV6-5 with TRBJ2-7; 11 bases line up with TRBD2. The CDR3 is 14 amino acids. V lost 2 bases and J lost 4; bases outside the gene matches: 1. CDR1 MNHEY and CDR2 SVGAGI come from the germline V gene. The chain's CDR3 is CASSYGTSGYEQYF. In DNA, the CDR3 is TGTGCCAGCAGTTACGGGACTAGCGGATACGAGCAGTACTTC.

The chain employs TRBV5-5 and TRBJ2-5; D unresolved. From germline, CDR1 is SGHKS and CDR2 YYEKEE (reference sequence). Trimming shortened V by 2 bases and J by 6 bases, and 14 bases separated the two germline ends. The CDR3 has 14 residues. This CDR3 is CASSFNSPPQTQYF. For the CDR3, the DNA is TGTGCCAGCAGCTTCAATAGCCCTCCACAGACCCAGTACTTC.

The CDR3 bases are TGTGCCAGCTCAGAACAGGGTGCAGAGACCCAGTACTTC. Translating it yields CASSEQGAETQYF. V is TRBV18 and J is TRBJ2-5, with a possible D match to TRBD1 (6 bases). Germline V gene lookup returns CDR1 KGHSH and CDR2 LQKENI. Trimming left V 5 bases short and J 4 bases short, with 11 bases between. The CDR3 length is 13 residues.

This clone was detected only once. The CDR3 region has the DNA TGCGCCAGCAGCTTGGCCGTTGGGACACTTCAAGAGACCCAGTACTTC. Protein: CASSLAVGTLQETQYF. This chain joins TRBV5-1 and TRBJ2-5; D is possibly TRBD1 (6 bases). V gave up 0 bases and J gave up 2 bases, with 14 bases separating them. CDR1 is SGHRS and CDR2 is YFSETQ in the germline V gene. The CDR3 sequence is 16 residues long.

The genes are TRBV5-4 and TRBJ2-4; D not certain. From germline, CDR1 is SGHNT and CDR2 YYREEE (reference sequence). With 4 bases removed from V and 0 bases from J, the gap between germline ends came to 14 bases. CDR3 length: 16 amino acids. The CDR3, as DNA: TGTGCCAGCAGCACCCCGGGCCCCATAGCCAAAAACATTCAGTACTTC. It codes for CASSTPGPIAKNIQYF. The full variable domain, rest sourced from reference TRBV5-4 and TRBJ2-4, is ETGVTQSPTHLIKTRGQQVTLRCSSQSGHNTVSWYQQALGQGPQFIFQYYREEENGRGNFPPRFSGLQFPNYSSELNVNALELDDSALYLCASSTPGPIAKNIQYFGAGTRLSVL.

This clone was counted a single time. This rearrangement joins TRBV19 to TRBJ1-2; D might be TRBD1 (6 bases). The CDR3 is 14 residues long. Trimming took off 6 bases at V and 5 bases at J, with 16 bases between the two ends. Germline assignment: CDR1 LNHDA and CDR2 SQIVND (reference sequence). CDR3 sequence (DNA): TGTGCCAGTAGGCTTCGACAGGATCGGTATGGCTACACCTTC. Translating it yields CASRLRQDRYGYTF.

Of note for this clone: Other DNA sequences in this sample translate to the same CDR3. This chain uses TRBV6-5 with TRBJ1-4, with D possibly matching TRBD1 (6 bases). Trimming left V 2 bases short and J 2 bases short, with 9 bases between. Germline V gives CDR1 MNHEY, CDR2 SVGAGI. The CDR3 loop spans 15 amino acids. The CDR3 region is CASSYTTGTNEKLFF. The CDR3 bases are TGTGCCAGCAGTTACACCACAGGGACTAATGAAAAACTGTTTTTT.

The chain joins TRBV19 to TRBJ1-2; D is undetermined. Per germline, CDR1 LNHDA and CDR2 SQIVND (reference sequence). V was cut by 3 bases and J by 4 bases, with 15 bases left in between. The CDR3 loop spans 15 amino acids. The DNA for the CDR3 is TGTGCCAGTAGTATCCCCTCGAGGGCCACCTATGGCTACACCTTC. Its translation: CASSIPSRATYGYTF.

The chain is built from TRBV12-5 and TRBJ2-3; the match to TRBD1 covers 10 bases. After removal of 5 bases from V and 5 bases from J, the junction contained 7 bases not matched to a gene. This CDR3 region has 15 residues. The germline V gene has CDR1 LGHNT and CDR2 FRNRAP. Here the CDR3 reads CASGPGTGDKDTQYF. In DNA, the CDR3 is TGTGCTAGTGGTCCGGGGACAGGGGATAAAGATACGCAGTATTTT.

The chain couples TRBV6-6 to TRBJ2-7; unclear D gene. The ends were cut back, 7 bases at V and 0 bases at J, with 13 bases in the middle. Looked up from germline, CDR1 is MNHNY and CDR2 is SVGAGI (reference sequence). The CDR3 has 14 amino acids. CDR3 sequence: CASKGQQTSYEQYF. CDR3 in DNA: TGTGCCAGCAAAGGGCAGCAAACCTCCTACGAGCAGTACTTC.

This chain joins TRBV5-1 and TRBJ1-1, with TRBD1 matching 7 bases. The junction had 7 bases not matched to a gene; V was cut back by 0 bases and J by 5 bases. The germline gives CDR1 SGHRS, CDR2 YFSETQ. The CDR3 extends over 15 amino acids. CDR3 in DNA: TGCGCCAGCAGCTTGGCAGTAGGGGGCAGGACTGAAGCTTTCTTT. Translating gives CASSLAVGGRTEAFF.

The chain joins TRBV6-1 to TRBJ2-1; TRBD2 matches 10 bases. The length of the CDR3 is 19 residues. The V segment lost 2 bases and the J segment 5 bases; nucleotides outside the gene matches: 15. Germline V gene data show CDR1 as MNHNS and CDR2 as SASEGT. The CDR3 region has the DNA TGTGCCAGCAGTGAAATAAGCGGGGGGGCCTCGAAACGAAACAATGAGCAGTTCTTC. This sequence encodes CASSEISGGASKRNNEQFF.